This entry concerns a single T cell receptor beta chain. As yet, its antigen is unknown. This record comes from a study of cytomegalovirus exposure and HLA in healthy donors. Findings of the study overall: Associated with HLA alleles at 0.05 false discovery rate in a later analysis were 16,951 TCR beta sequences. In a later analysis, HLA-associated TCR beta chains were more clonally expanded than equally common others.

Primers for the PCR totalled 60 Vbeta and 13 Jbeta. Repertoires were generated with immunoSEQ multiplex PCR, while TCRdb's copy carries only in-frame clones and drops some. The sample holds around 150,000 clones, around 67% seen once. This cohort consisted of healthy bone marrow donors. Sequenced material: PBMCs. The origin of this receptor is a woman between 18 and 30 years old in good health and CMV-seropositive.

CDR3 bases: TGTGCCAGCAGTTACTTACCCCGGGACTATGGCTACACCTTC. This gives the protein CASSYLPRDYGYTF. The gene calls are TRBV2 and TRBJ1-2; no reliable D call. There are 14 residues in the CDR3. Trimming shortened V by 5 bases and J by 3 bases, and 13 bases separated the two germline ends. Germline CDR1 is SNHLY and CDR2 is FYNNEI.